The clone carrying this TCR beta chain showed up just a few times. This entry is derived from a study of early T cells in non-severe SARS-CoV-2 infection. Whole-study context: Bulk RNA from unsorted whole blood was sequenced; chains were unpaired.

Unique molecular identifiers were attached to individual cDNA molecules. TCRdb independently ran MiXCR on the 5' RACE reads; one entry per CDR3 protein. The sample shows roughly 53,000 distinct CDR3 sequences, 10% of them seen only once. The receptor comes from an adult who was a healthcare worker with PCR-confirmed SARS-CoV-2 infection or an uninfected control (not recorded which). Sequencing used whole blood.

CDR3 sequence: CASSIAGGPYNEQFF. The CDR3 DNA reads TGTGCCAGTAGTATAGCCGGCGGGCCTTACAATGAGCAGTTCTTC. The V call is TRBV19, the J call TRBJ2-1; a weak D match, TRBD2 (5 bases). The CDR3 length is 15 residues. From germline, CDR1 is LNHDA and CDR2 SQIVND (reference sequence). V lost 1 base and J 4 bases, leaving 11 bases between the germline ends. Drawing the rest from reference TRBV19 and TRBJ2-1, the complete variable domain is DGGITQSPKYLFRKEGQNVTLSCEQNLNHDAMYWYRQDPGQGLRLIYYSQIVNDFQKGDIAEGYSVSREKKESFPLTVTSAQKNPTAFYLCASSIAGGPYNEQFFGPGTRLTVL.